This record concerns one TCR beta chain sequence. This specimen comes from a study of blood T cells in healthy people across ages. For the second PCR, which ran for 7 to 11 cycles, a sample-barcoded 5' primer and a J-beta primer mix were used. MiXCR was run by TCRdb on the 5' RACE reads, yielding one entry per CDR3 protein. The sample lists about 1.6 million distinct CDR3 sequences; about 31% were seen once. The germline gives CDR1 MNHEY, CDR2 SVGAGI. CDR3 length equals 15 residues. V shed 5 bases and J shed 4 bases, with 14 bases lying between them. This TCR derives from a woman in her twenties or thirties in good health. The V and J genes are TRBV6-5 and TRBJ2-2, with D possibly being TRBD1 (6 bases). The sequenced sample consisted of blood. This CDR3 reads CASSRQGYSTGELFF. In DNA, the CDR3 is TGTGCCAGCAGTCGGCAGGGGTATTCCACCGGGGAGCTGTTTTTT.